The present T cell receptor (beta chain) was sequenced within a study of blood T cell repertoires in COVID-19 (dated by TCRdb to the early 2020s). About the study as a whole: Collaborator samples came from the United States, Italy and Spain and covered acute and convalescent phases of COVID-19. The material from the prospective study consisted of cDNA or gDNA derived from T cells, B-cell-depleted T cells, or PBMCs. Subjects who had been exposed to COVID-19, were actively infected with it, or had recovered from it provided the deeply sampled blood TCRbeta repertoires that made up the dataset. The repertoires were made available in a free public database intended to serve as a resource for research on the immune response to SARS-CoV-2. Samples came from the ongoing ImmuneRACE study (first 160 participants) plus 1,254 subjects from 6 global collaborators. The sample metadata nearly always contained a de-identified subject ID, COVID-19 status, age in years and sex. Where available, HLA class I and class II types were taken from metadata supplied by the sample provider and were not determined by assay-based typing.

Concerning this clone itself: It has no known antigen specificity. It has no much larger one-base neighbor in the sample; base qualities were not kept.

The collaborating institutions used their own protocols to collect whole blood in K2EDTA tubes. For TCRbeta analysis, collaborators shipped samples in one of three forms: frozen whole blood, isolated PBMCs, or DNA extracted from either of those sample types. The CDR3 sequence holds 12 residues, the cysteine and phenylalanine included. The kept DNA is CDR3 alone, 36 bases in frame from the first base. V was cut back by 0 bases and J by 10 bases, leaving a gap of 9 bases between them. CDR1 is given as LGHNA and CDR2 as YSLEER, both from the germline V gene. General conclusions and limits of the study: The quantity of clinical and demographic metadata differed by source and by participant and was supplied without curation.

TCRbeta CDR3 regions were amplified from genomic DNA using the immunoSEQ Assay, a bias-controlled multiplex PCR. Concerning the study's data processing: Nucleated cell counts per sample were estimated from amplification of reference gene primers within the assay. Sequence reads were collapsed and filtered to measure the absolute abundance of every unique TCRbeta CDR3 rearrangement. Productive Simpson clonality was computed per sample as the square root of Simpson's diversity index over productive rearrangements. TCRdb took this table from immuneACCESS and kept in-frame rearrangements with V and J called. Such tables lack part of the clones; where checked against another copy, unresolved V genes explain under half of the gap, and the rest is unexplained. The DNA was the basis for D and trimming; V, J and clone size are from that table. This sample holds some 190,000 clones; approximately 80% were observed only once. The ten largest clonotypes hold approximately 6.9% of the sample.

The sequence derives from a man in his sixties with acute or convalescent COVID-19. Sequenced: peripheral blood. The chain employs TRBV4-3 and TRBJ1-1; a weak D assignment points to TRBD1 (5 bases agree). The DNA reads TGCGCCAGCAGCCAAGATGTAGGGGCAGCTTTCTTT. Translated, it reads CASSQDVGAAFF.